The 20 T cell receptor beta chains presented below share a single source sample, sequenced in a study of T cell responses to AZD1222 COVID-19 vaccine. Repertoires were generated with immunoSEQ multiplex PCR, while TCRdb's copy carries only in-frame clones and drops some. The sample carries approximately 150,000 clones, about 90% recorded once. Source: peripheral blood, taken on day 0 of AZD1222 vaccination. These receptors originate from an adult in good health.

This clone was found a few times. The chain recombines TRBV11-2 with TRBJ1-4; a possible D gene is TRBD1 (6 bases). The CDR3 contains 15 residues. Trimming removed 0 bases from V and 5 bases from J, with 10 bases in between. CDR1 and CDR2 from the germline V gene are SGHAT and FQNNGV. DNA of the CDR3: TGTGCCAGCAGCTTAGAGGGGGCAGGGAATGAAAAACTGTTTTTT. It yields the protein CASSLEGAGNEKLFF.

CDR3 DNA: TGTGCCAGCAGCTTAGATTGGACAGGCGAGCAGTACTTC. It codes for CASSLDWTGEQYF. The rearrangement uses TRBV7-2 and TRBJ2-7; TRBD1 matches 7 bases. Germline V gene data show CDR1 as SGHTA and CDR2 as FQGNSA. Trimming took 1 base from V and 6 from J; bases not matched to a gene: 3. The CDR3 loop spans 13 amino acids. The full variable domain, its missing parts supplied by reference TRBV7-2 and TRBJ2-7, is GAGVSQSPSNKVTEKGKDVELRCDPISGHTALYWYRQSLGQGLEFLIYFQGNSAPDKSGLPSDRFSAERTGGSVSTLTIQRTQQEDSAVYLCASSLDWTGEQYFGPGTRLTVT.

This clone appeared once. The V and J genes are TRBV19 and TRBJ1-3, with 7 nucleotides matching TRBD1. CDR3 length equals 15 residues. Germline V gene lookup returns CDR1 LNHDA and CDR2 SQIVND (reference sequence). V was pared by 7 bases and J by 0 bases, with 6 bases of the junction left unmatched. DNA for the CDR3: TGTGCCAGTAACAGGGGACATAGCTCTGGAAACACCATATATTTT. This sequence encodes CASNRGHSSGNTIYF.

The chain couples TRBV7-2 to TRBJ2-4, with 9 bases matching TRBD1. The V gene's germline CDR1 is SGHTA and CDR2 FQGNSA. V shed 6 bases and J 0 bases; nucleotides not matched to a gene: 9. The CDR3 is 17 amino acids. The CDR3 here is CASSPPGTGIAKNIQYF. The CDR3 coding sequence is TGTGCCAGCAGTCCACCCGGGACAGGGATAGCCAAAAACATTCAGTACTTC.

The chain recombines TRBV25-1 with TRBJ2-1; 7 bases fit TRBD1. The CDR3 consists of 15 residues. V shed 6 bases, J shed 7 bases, and the junction held 12 bases outside the gene matches. The germline V gene has CDR1 MGHDK and CDR2 SYGVNS. Here the CDR3 reads CASRETGKVSNEQFF. The CDR3 nucleotides read TGTGCCAGCAGGGAGACAGGGAAAGTCTCTAATGAGCAGTTCTTC. Complete variable domain (other parts from reference TRBV25-1 and TRBJ2-1): EADIYQTPRYLVIGTGKKITLECSQTMGHDKMYWYQQDPGMELHLIHYSYGVNSTEKGDLSSESTVSRIRTEHFPLTLESARPSHTSQYLCASRETGKVSNEQFFGPGTRLTVL.

This clone came up once. This chain uses TRBV18 with TRBJ1-3, with no clear D. Trimming took off 5 bases at V and 4 bases at J, with 15 bases between the two ends. From germline, CDR1 is KGHSH and CDR2 LQKENI. This CDR3 comprises 15 residues. In DNA, the CDR3 is TGTGCCAGCTCAGATCATGTTACTGGAGGAAACACCATATATTTT. Its translation: CASSDHVTGGNTIYF.

V and J are TRBV3-1 (or the pseudogene TRBV3-2) and TRBJ1-1, with a tentative D call TRBD1 (5 bases). V gave up 0 bases and J gave up 4 bases, with 9 bases separating them. The CDR3 length is 14 residues. CDR1 is LGHDT, CDR2 YNNKEL, per germline (reference sequence). CDR3 protein: CASSQEMGPTEAFF. The CDR3 DNA reads as TGTGCCAGCAGCCAAGAGATGGGGCCCACTGAAGCTTTCTTT.

This chain connects TRBV5-1 to TRBJ2-7; perhaps TRBD1 as D (6 bases). Trimming cost V 0 bases and J 0 bases, with 16 bases left between them. Germline V gene data show CDR1 as SGHRS and CDR2 as YFSETQ. The CDR3 has 17 residues. Here the CDR3 reads CASSLDPPNRVSYEQYF. CDR3 coding DNA: TGCGCCAGCAGCTTGGACCCCCCAAACAGGGTCTCCTACGAGCAGTACTTC.

V usage is TRBV29-1 and J usage is TRBJ1-4; no clear D gene. Trimming removed 5 bases from V and 8 bases from J, with 9 bases in between. The CDR3 loop spans 11 amino acids. Germline V gene lookup returns CDR1 SQVTM and CDR2 ANQGSEA. The CDR3 is CSVSFWEKLFF. DNA for the CDR3: TGCAGCGTTTCCTTCTGGGAAAAACTGTTTTTT.

The chain couples TRBV6-4 to TRBJ1-2, with TRBD1 as a possible D gene (6 bases). The germline V gene encodes CDR1 MRHNA and CDR2 SNTAGT. Trimming stripped 3 bases from V and 5 bases from J, with 10 bases between. CDR3 length: 13 amino acids. In DNA form, the CDR3 reads TGTGCCAGCAGTGAGGGGGCAGGTTATGGCTACACCTTC. Translating it yields CASSEGAGYGYTF.

The V and J genes are TRBV5-1 and TRBJ2-7; 7 bases line up with TRBD1. Germline values: CDR1 SGHRS, CDR2 YFSETQ. V was clipped by 3 bases and J by 10 bases; unmatched bases: 7. CDR3 length: 12 amino acids. CDR3 region: CASSSQQGIQYF. The CDR3 DNA follows: TGCGCCAGCAGCTCTCAACAGGGGATACAGTACTTC.

This clone appeared a few times. The chain combines TRBV6-4 with TRBJ2-3, with 12 bases aligning to TRBD2. V dropped 3 bases and J dropped 6; count of bases not matched to a gene: 4. The CDR3 is 15 residues long. Germline CDR1 reads MRHNA; CDR2 reads SNTAGT. The CDR3 spells CASSEASGRADTQYF. The CDR3 nucleotides read TGTGCCAGCAGTGAGGCTAGCGGGAGGGCTGATACGCAGTATTTT.

The chain couples TRBV6-5 to TRBJ1-5, with TRBD1 as a possible D gene (5 bases). The CDR3 extends over 14 amino acids. Germline assignment: CDR1 MNHEY and CDR2 SVGAGI. With 1 base removed from V and 7 bases from J, the gap between germline ends came to 11 bases. CDR3 DNA sequence: TGTGCCAGCAGTTACTACGAGGGGAGGCAGCCCCAGCATTTT. Translated, it gives CASSYYEGRQPQHF.

The rearrangement uses TRBV7-3 and TRBJ2-2; D could derive from TRBD1 or TRBD2 (6 bases each). Germline CDR1 SGHTA, CDR2 FQGTGA. CDR3 size: 19 residues. With 5 bases removed from V and 0 bases from J, the gap between germline ends came to 22 bases. The CDR3 nucleotides are TGTGCCAGCAGCCCCGGTCCTTTAGGGGGGTCATCGAACACCGGGGAGCTGTTTTTT. Translating it yields CASSPGPLGGSSNTGELFF.

The rearrangement uses TRBV4-1 and TRBJ1-5; TRBD1 is a possible D gene (6 bases). Trimming cost V 4 bases and J 0 bases, with 7 bases left between them. The CDR3 runs 14 residues. CDR1 is MGHRA, CDR2 YSYEKL, per germline. DNA for the CDR3: TGCGCCAGCAGCCCGGACAGTAGCAATCAGCCCCAGCATTTT. Amino acid sequence: CASSPDSSNQPQHF.

The genes are TRBV3-1 (or the pseudogene TRBV3-2) and TRBJ1-1; TRBD1 agrees at 7 bases. The germline V gene encodes CDR1 LGHDT and CDR2 YNNKEL (reference sequence). This CDR3 comprises 14 residues. The V and J ends lost 3 bases and 6 bases, in that order; junction bases with no gene match: 7. CDR3 coding DNA: TGTGCCAGCAGCCACCCTGACAGGGCGGCTGAAGCTTTCTTT. As protein: CASSHPDRAAEAFF.

The chain has TRBV4-1 and TRBJ1-2, with D perhaps TRBD1 (6 bases). This CDR3 has 13 amino acids. Germline assignment: CDR1 MGHRA and CDR2 YSYEKL. Trimming took off 2 bases at V and 5 bases at J, with 9 bases between the two ends. The CDR3 sequence is CASSQTGLYGYTF. The DNA for the CDR3 is TGCGCCAGCAGCCAAACAGGGTTGTATGGCTACACCTTC.

The J gene is TRBJ1-6, the V gene TRBV7-6, with D possibly matching TRBD1 (6 bases). The CDR3 contains 16 residues. V lost 1 base to trimming and J lost 4 bases, with 11 bases between them. Germline values: CDR1 SGHVS, CDR2 FNYEAQ. The CDR3 sequence: CASSLGTVLYNSPLHF. The DNA for the CDR3 is TGTGCCAGCAGCTTAGGGACAGTCTTATATAATTCACCCCTCCACTTT.

This chain's CDR3 is CAWSVQGRFSEQFF. For the CDR3, the DNA is TGTGCCTGGAGTGTACAGGGGCGATTCAGTGAGCAGTTCTTC. This chain connects TRBV30 to TRBJ2-1; 7 bases align to TRBD1. V lost 0 bases and J lost 9; bases outside the gene matches: 8. The CDR3 spans 14 residues. CDR1 GTSNPN and CDR2 SVGIG come from the germline V gene (reference sequence). The full variable domain, in which reference TRBV30 and TRBJ2-1 provide the parts outside the CDR3, is SQTIHQWPATLVQPVGSPLSLECTVEGTSNPNLYWYRQAAGRGLQLLFYSVGIGQISSEVPQNLSASRPQDRQFILSSKKLLLSDSGFYLCAWSVQGRFSEQFFGPGTRLTVL.

The chain employs TRBV4-1 and TRBJ2-7; 14 nucleotides agree with TRBD2. The junction had 8 bases not matched to a gene; V was cut back by 1 base and J by 3 bases. From germline, CDR1 is MGHRA and CDR2 YSYEKL. CDR3 length: 18 residues. The CDR3 spells CASSQALTSGGGLYEQYF. The CDR3 DNA reads as TGCGCCAGCAGCCAAGCCTTGACTAGCGGGGGGGGACTCTACGAGCAGTACTTC.